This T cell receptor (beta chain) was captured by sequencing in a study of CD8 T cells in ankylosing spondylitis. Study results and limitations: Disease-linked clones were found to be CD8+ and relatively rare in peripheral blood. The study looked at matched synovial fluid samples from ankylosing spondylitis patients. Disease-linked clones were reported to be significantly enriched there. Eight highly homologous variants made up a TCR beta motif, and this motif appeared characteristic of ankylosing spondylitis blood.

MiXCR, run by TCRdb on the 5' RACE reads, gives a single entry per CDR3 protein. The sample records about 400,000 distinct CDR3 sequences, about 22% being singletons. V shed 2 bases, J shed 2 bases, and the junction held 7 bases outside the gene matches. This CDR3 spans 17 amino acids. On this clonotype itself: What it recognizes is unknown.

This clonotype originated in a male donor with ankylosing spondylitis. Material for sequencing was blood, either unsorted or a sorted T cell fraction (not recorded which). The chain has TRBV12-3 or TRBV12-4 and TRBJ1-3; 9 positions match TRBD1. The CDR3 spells CASSLRTGTGTGNTIYF. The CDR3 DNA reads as TGTGCCAGCAGTTTACGAACCGGGACAGGGACTGGAAACACCATATATTTT.